This paragraph covers one T cell receptor (beta chain) sequence. This sample includes further DNA sequences coding for the same CDR3. This record comes from a study of PD-1 blockade in classical Hodgkin lymphoma. For the study at large: Nivolumab was administered to patients intravenously at 3 mg/kg every 2 weeks.

Produced via immunoSEQ multiplex PCR; TCRdb's table is partial and in-frame only. In the table there are tens of thousands of clones, roughly 80% of which are singletons. Indicated time point: cycle 4 day 1 (C4D1), after 5 to 7 weeks of nivolumab. Every patient relapsed after autologous stem cell transplantation, and brentuximab vedotin exposure varied. The sample consisted of peripheral blood mononuclear cells (PBMCs), taken before the fourth cycle of nivolumab. The sequence was obtained from a human donor with classical Hodgkin lymphoma.

This CDR3 reads CASSRDSSYEQYF. The CDR3 DNA sequence: TGTGCCAGCAGCCGGGACAGCTCCTACGAGCAGTACTTC. The chain joins TRBV9 to TRBJ2-7; 7 positions agree with TRBD1. The CDR3 is made up of 13 amino acids. Unmatched junction bases numbered 1, after V lost 4 bases and J lost 0 bases. CDR1 is SGDLS and CDR2 is YYNGEE in the germline V gene. The full variable domain, completed using reference TRBV9 and TRBJ2-7, is DSGVTQTPKHLITATGQRVTLRCSPRSGDLSVYWYQQSLDQGLQFLIQYYNGEERAKGNILERFSAQQFPDLHSELNLSSLELGDSALYFCASSRDSSYEQYFGPGTRLTVT.